These 12 T cell receptor beta chains came from one sample sequenced in a study of blood T cell repertoires in COVID-19. Some clones are missing from TCRdb's copy, which holds only in-frame ones; the method was immunoSEQ multiplex PCR. The repertoire holds roughly 670,000 clones, with approximately 90% as singletons. The source material was peripheral blood. The origin of the receptors is a woman aged 18-29 years with acute or convalescent COVID-19.

This sequence joins TRBV2 and TRBJ1-5; TRBD1 is a possible D gene (6 bases). Germline V CDR1 and CDR2: SNHLY, FYNNEI. The V and J ends lost 2 bases and 0 bases respectively, with 11 bases between them. The CDR3 has 16 residues. Here the CDR3 reads CASSELGTHSNQPQHF. As DNA, the CDR3 is TGTGCCAGCAGTGAATTGGGGACACATAGCAATCAGCCCCAGCATTTT.

The J gene is TRBJ1-6, the V gene TRBV27; no clear D gene. The CDR3 runs to 18 residues. Trimming took off 4 bases at V and 4 bases at J, with 20 bases between the two ends. CDR1 is MNHEY, CDR2 SMNVEV, per germline (reference sequence). Here the CDR3 DNA reads TGTGCCAGCAGTTATCGACAATCGACGGCAGCTTATAATTCACCCCTCCACTTT. Translation gives CASSYRQSTAAYNSPLHF.

V is TRBV5-1 and J is TRBJ1-2; TRBD1 agrees at 9 bases. Germline values: CDR1 SGHRS, CDR2 YFSETQ. After removal of 4 bases from V and 8 bases from J, the junction contained 6 bases not matched to a gene. The CDR3 loop spans 13 amino acids. CDR3 sequence: CASSQQGAGGYTF. Written as DNA, the CDR3 is TGCGCCAGCAGCCAACAGGGGGCGGGAGGCTACACCTTC.

J is TRBJ1-1 and V is TRBV3-1 (or the pseudogene TRBV3-2); a possible D gene is TRBD1 (6 bases). Trimming took off 5 bases at V and 4 bases at J, with 14 bases between the two ends. The V gene's germline CDR1 is LGHDT and CDR2 YNNKEL (reference sequence). The CDR3 covers 14 residues. CDR3 sequence: CASSVQGSSTEAFF. The CDR3 bases are TGTGCCAGCAGCGTACAGGGTAGTAGCACTGAAGCTTTCTTT.

The chain has TRBV5-6 and TRBJ2-2; perhaps TRBD1 as D (5 bases). The germline V gene encodes CDR1 SGHDT and CDR2 YYEEEE. V was pared by 1 base and J by 6 bases, with 13 bases between. This CDR3 comprises 15 residues. CDR3 protein: CASSLISRGPGELFF. For the CDR3, the DNA is TGTGCCAGCAGCTTGATTTCAAGGGGTCCCGGGGAGCTGTTTTTT.

The rearrangement joins TRBV20-1 to TRBJ1-1; no definite D call. The CDR3 sequence is 14 residues long. Germline assignment: CDR1 DFQATT and CDR2 SNEGSKA (reference sequence). Trimming cost V 3 bases and J 4 bases, with 15 bases left between them. CDR3 residues: CSASSTTGITEAFF. The DNA of the CDR3 is TGCAGTGCTAGTAGCACGACGGGGATCACTGAAGCTTTCTTT.

The rearrangement links TRBV10-3 to TRBJ1-1; D is possibly TRBD1 (5 bases). Trimming left V 6 bases short and J 3 bases short, with 17 bases between. Germline CDR1 reads ENHRY; CDR2 reads SYGVKD. The CDR3 spans 15 residues. The CDR3 reads CAISGGSGRDTEAFF. The CDR3 DNA sequence: TGTGCCATCAGCGGGGGGTCTGGTCGGGACACTGAAGCTTTCTTT.

The rearrangement uses TRBV3-1 (or the pseudogene TRBV3-2) and TRBJ2-7; 9 bases map to TRBD2. CDR3 length equals 15 residues. V lost 6 bases to trimming and J lost 4 bases; unmatched junction nucleotides: 10. Germline lookup yields CDR1 LGHDT and CDR2 YNNKEL (reference sequence). CDR3 in amino acids: CASRRGLAIEYEQYF. Here the CDR3 DNA reads TGTGCCAGCAGAAGAGGACTAGCGATCGAATACGAGCAGTACTTC.

V is TRBV7-8 and J is TRBJ1-6; D is possibly TRBD1 (5 bases). Germline CDR1 is SGHVS and CDR2 is FQNEAQ. V was shortened by 1 base and J by 3 bases, with 7 bases between the two germline ends. The CDR3 runs 15 residues. The CDR3, as DNA: TGTGCCAGCAGCTTAGGACAGAGCTATAATTCACCCCTCCACTTT. This sequence encodes CASSLGQSYNSPLHF.

The chain links TRBV5-1 to TRBJ2-5, with 8 bases identical to TRBD1. After removal of 0 bases from V and 3 bases from J, the junction contained 4 bases not matched to a gene. This CDR3 has 15 amino acids. Germline CDR1 SGHRS, CDR2 YFSETQ. CDR3 region: CASSLGTGGKETQYF. In DNA, the CDR3 is TGCGCCAGCAGCTTGGGTACAGGGGGGAAAGAGACCCAGTACTTC.

This clone was observed a single time. This chain links TRBV24-1 with TRBJ2-7; TRBD2 matches 9 bases. J gave up 2 bases and V 9 bases, and 4 bases lay outside the gene matches. CDR1 and CDR2 (germline): KGHDR, SFDVKD. The CDR3 has 13 amino acids. The CDR3 DNA follows: TGTGCCACCTCTCGCGGGGGGGCCTACGAGCAGTACTTC. It translates to CATSRGGAYEQYF.

Worth noting for this clone: The identical CDR3 is also encoded by other nucleotide sequences in the sample. The rearrangement links TRBV5-1 to TRBJ2-3, with 8 bases fitting TRBD2. The CDR3 runs to 14 residues. The V and J ends lost 4 bases and 2 bases, in that order; junction bases with no gene match: 3. Germline V gives CDR1 SGHRS, CDR2 YFSETQ. The CDR3 DNA reads as TGCGCCAGCAGCCGGGGGGGTAACACAGATACGCAGTATTTT. It is translated as CASSRGGNTDTQYF.